This is a list of T cell receptor beta chains from one sample in a study of Graves' ophthalmopathy and Graves' hyperthyroidism. Each CDR3 protein is one row after TCRdb ran MiXCR on the multiplex PCR reads. The data contain about 410,000 distinct CDR3 sequences, 15% to 20% of them singletons. The sample consisted of peripheral blood. These receptors all come from a woman aged 18-29 years with Graves' ophthalmopathy. Both conserved end residues are trimmed from each CDR3. A D gene is named only where the DNA matches it firmly.

v_gene: TRBV4-1; j_gene: TRBJ2-7; d_gene: TRBD2; CDR3aa: ASSQAIAGPTYEQY
v_gene: TRBV29-1; j_gene: TRBJ2-7; d_gene: TRBD1; CDR3aa: SVEPGTGTYEQY
v_gene: TRBV28; j_gene: TRBJ2-7; d_gene: -; CDR3aa: ASSFRPGRERYEQY
v_gene: TRBV12-3/TRBV12-4; j_gene: TRBJ2-7; d_gene: TRBD2; CDR3aa: ASRGTSGGRYEQY
v_gene: TRBV6-1; j_gene: TRBJ2-5; d_gene: -; CDR3aa: ASTKRRIETQY
v_gene: TRBV19; j_gene: TRBJ1-2; d_gene: TRBD1; CDR3aa: ASSFTGGVGYT
v_gene: TRBV30; j_gene: TRBJ2-2; d_gene: TRBD2; CDR3aa: AWSPTSGTSGRFDTGELF
v_gene: TRBV6-5; j_gene: TRBJ2-7; d_gene: TRBD2; CDR3aa: ASNLAGVLPSHEQY
v_gene: TRBV7-2; j_gene: TRBJ2-7; d_gene: -; CDR3aa: ASSLVPGAGYEQY
v_gene: TRBV6-5; j_gene: TRBJ1-1; d_gene: -; CDR3aa: ASSYSSQGVRAF
v_gene: TRBV11-2; j_gene: TRBJ1-1; d_gene: -; CDR3aa: ASSLDRGRLAF
v_gene: TRBV2; j_gene: TRBJ1-2; d_gene: -; CDR3aa: ASSTDPTSIYGYT
v_gene: TRBV14; j_gene: TRBJ1-2; d_gene: -; CDR3aa: ASRTSTGGTHGYT
v_gene: TRBV13; j_gene: TRBJ1-1; d_gene: -; CDR3aa: ASSARTDTEAF
v_gene: TRBV10-2; j_gene: TRBJ2-7; d_gene: -; CDR3aa: ASTETGSKNEQY
v_gene: TRBV7-8; j_gene: TRBJ2-7; d_gene: -; CDR3aa: ASSLQRQSYEQY
v_gene: TRBV12-5; j_gene: TRBJ2-5; d_gene: -; CDR3aa: ASGLGTLGETQY
v_gene: TRBV5-5; j_gene: TRBJ1-2; d_gene: -; CDR3aa: ASSLGSETTNYGYT
v_gene: TRBV7-8; j_gene: TRBJ1-5; d_gene: -; CDR3aa: ASSPQGTGSNQPQH
v_gene: TRBV29-1; j_gene: TRBJ2-7; d_gene: TRBD2; CDR3aa: SASGRVAEQY
v_gene: TRBV12-3/TRBV12-4; j_gene: TRBJ2-7; d_gene: -; CDR3aa: ASTPRLGHRQY
v_gene: TRBV12-3/TRBV12-4; j_gene: TRBJ2-4; d_gene: TRBD2; CDR3aa: ASSFGGAGSKNIQY
v_gene: TRBV28; j_gene: TRBJ1-6; d_gene: TRBD1; CDR3aa: ASSITGASGYSPLH
v_gene: TRBV27; j_gene: TRBJ2-7; d_gene: -; CDR3aa: ASSFDGGEQY
v_gene: TRBV7-9; j_gene: TRBJ2-7; d_gene: -; CDR3aa: ASSPKGQVYEQY
v_gene: TRBV6-2/TRBV6-3; j_gene: TRBJ2-5; d_gene: TRBD2; CDR3aa: ASSPRGTTQETQY
v_gene: TRBV2; j_gene: TRBJ2-1; d_gene: -; CDR3aa: ASIGQSSYNEQF
v_gene: TRBV20-1; j_gene: TRBJ2-7; d_gene: TRBD2; CDR3aa: SARLAGRYEQY
v_gene: TRBV20-1; j_gene: TRBJ2-7; d_gene: TRBD2; CDR3aa: SARIGLAGLEEQY
v_gene: TRBV24-1; j_gene: TRBJ1-1; d_gene: -; CDR3aa: ATSELDNTEAF
v_gene: TRBV30; j_gene: TRBJ2-7; d_gene: TRBD1; CDR3aa: AWSMGQGVHEQY
v_gene: TRBV7-2; j_gene: TRBJ1-2; d_gene: -; CDR3aa: ASSLGQLNGYT
v_gene: TRBV28; j_gene: TRBJ1-1; d_gene: TRBD1; CDR3aa: ASSFSGQMNTEAF
v_gene: TRBV12-5; j_gene: TRBJ1-2; d_gene: -; CDR3aa: ASEGSRNRPLWHGYT
v_gene: TRBV6-1; j_gene: TRBJ2-7; d_gene: TRBD1; CDR3aa: ASSESPGQASYEQY
v_gene: TRBV11-1; j_gene: TRBJ2-7; d_gene: TRBD1; CDR3aa: ASSLVTRGRYEQY
v_gene: TRBV30; j_gene: TRBJ2-7; d_gene: -; CDR3aa: AWSQSRVYEQY
v_gene: TRBV7-3; j_gene: TRBJ2-7; d_gene: TRBD1; CDR3aa: ASSPQGAESGEQY
v_gene: TRBV6-2/TRBV6-3; j_gene: TRBJ2-7; d_gene: -; CDR3aa: ASRIKLEEQY
v_gene: TRBV27; j_gene: TRBJ2-7; d_gene: TRBD1; CDR3aa: ASSPLGDRGTYEQY
v_gene: TRBV11-2; j_gene: TRBJ2-7; d_gene: -; CDR3aa: ASSLGPPGIQY
v_gene: TRBV6-1; j_gene: TRBJ1-5; d_gene: -; CDR3aa: ASSPTGNFNQPQH
v_gene: TRBV29-1; j_gene: TRBJ2-5; d_gene: -; CDR3aa: SVSAEVETQY
v_gene: TRBV20-1; j_gene: TRBJ2-4; d_gene: TRBD2; CDR3aa: SARDWRESATKNIQY